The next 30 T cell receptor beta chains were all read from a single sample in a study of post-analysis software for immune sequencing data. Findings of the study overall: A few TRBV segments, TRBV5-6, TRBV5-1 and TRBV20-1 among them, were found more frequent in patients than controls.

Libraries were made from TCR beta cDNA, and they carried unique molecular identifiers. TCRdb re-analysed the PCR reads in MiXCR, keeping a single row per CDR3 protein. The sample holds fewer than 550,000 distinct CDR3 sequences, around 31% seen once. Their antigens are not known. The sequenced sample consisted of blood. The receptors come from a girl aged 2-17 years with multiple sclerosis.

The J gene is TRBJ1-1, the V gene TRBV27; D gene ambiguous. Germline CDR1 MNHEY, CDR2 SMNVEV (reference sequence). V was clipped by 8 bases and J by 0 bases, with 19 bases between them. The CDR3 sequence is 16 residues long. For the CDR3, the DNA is TGTGCCAGCGTGGACGCCCATAAGGGCATGAACACTGAAGCTTTCTTT. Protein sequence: CASVDAHKGMNTEAFF.

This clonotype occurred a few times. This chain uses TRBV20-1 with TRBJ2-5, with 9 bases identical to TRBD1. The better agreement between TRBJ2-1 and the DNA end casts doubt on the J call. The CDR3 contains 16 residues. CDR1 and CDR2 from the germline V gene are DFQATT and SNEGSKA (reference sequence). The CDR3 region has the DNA TGCAGTGCGAACGCCGTCGGGACAGGGACTCAAGAGACCCAGTTCTTC. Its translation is CSANAVGTGTQETQFF.

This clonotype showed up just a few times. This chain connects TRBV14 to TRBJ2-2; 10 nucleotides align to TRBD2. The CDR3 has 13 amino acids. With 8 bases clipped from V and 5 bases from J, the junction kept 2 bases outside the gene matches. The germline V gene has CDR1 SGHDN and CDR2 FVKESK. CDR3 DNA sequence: TGTGCCAGCTCACTAGCGGGGACCGGGGAGCTGTTTTTT. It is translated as CASSLAGTGELFF.

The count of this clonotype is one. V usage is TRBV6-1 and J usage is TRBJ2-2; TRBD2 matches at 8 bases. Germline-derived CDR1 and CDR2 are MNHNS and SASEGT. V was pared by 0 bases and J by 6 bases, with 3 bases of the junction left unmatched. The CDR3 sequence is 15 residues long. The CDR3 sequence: CASSEALAVPGELFF. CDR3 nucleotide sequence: TGTGCCAGCAGTGAAGCACTAGCGGTGCCCGGGGAGCTGTTTTTT.

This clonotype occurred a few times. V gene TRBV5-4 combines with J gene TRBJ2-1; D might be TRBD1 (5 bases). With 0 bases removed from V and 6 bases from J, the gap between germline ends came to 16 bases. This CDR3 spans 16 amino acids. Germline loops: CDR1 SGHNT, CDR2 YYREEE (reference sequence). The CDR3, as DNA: TGTGCCAGCAGCTTGGCCGCAGGGCCAACCTCCAATGAGCAGTTCTTC. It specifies CASSLAAGPTSNEQFF.

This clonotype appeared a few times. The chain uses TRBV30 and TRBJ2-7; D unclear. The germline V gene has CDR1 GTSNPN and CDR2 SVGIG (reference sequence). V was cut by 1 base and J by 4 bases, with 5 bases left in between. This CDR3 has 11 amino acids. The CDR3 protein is CAWSASYEQYF. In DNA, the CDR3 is TGTGCCTGGAGTGCATCTTACGAGCAGTACTTC.

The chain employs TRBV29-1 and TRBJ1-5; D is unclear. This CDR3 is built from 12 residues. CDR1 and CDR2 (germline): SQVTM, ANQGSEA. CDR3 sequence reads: CSVAEGNQPQHF. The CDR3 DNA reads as TGCTCGGTAGCTGAGGGAAATCAGCCCCAGCATTTT.

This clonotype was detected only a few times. The CDR3 bases are TGCAGTGCTCCGCCGTGGGGGAGCTACAATGAGCAGTTCTTC. Amino acids: CSAPPWGSYNEQFF. The chain employs TRBV20-1 and TRBJ2-1; D is possibly TRBD1 or TRBD2 (5 bases each). Trimming shortened V by 5 bases and J by 3 bases, and 14 bases separated the two germline ends. This CDR3 spans 14 amino acids. The germline gives CDR1 DFQATT, CDR2 SNEGSKA (reference sequence).

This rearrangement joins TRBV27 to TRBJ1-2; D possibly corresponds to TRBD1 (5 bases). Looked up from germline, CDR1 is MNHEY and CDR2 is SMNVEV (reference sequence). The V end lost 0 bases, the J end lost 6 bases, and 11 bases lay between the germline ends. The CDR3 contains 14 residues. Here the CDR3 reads CASSLSSRAHGYTF. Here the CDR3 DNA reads TGTGCCAGCAGTTTATCGTCCAGGGCTCATGGCTACACCTTC.

The CDR3 reads CAIGAGGPGEQFF. Here the CDR3 DNA reads TGTGCCATCGGAGCGGGGGGGCCGGGCGAGCAGTTCTTC. The chain employs TRBV10-3 and TRBJ2-1; 10 bases match TRBD2. The CDR3 spans 13 residues. V shed 8 bases, J shed 10 bases, and the junction held 8 bases outside the gene matches. The V gene's germline CDR1 is ENHRY and CDR2 SYGVKD.

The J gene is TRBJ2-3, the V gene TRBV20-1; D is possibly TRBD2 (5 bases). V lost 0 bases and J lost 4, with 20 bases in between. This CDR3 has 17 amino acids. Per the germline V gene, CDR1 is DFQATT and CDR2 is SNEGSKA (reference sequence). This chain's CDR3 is CSARDTSPQPRADTQYF. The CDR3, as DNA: TGCAGTGCTAGAGATACCTCCCCCCAGCCGCGGGCAGATACGCAGTATTTT.

The CDR3 DNA sequence: TGCGCCAGCAGCGAGGGCAGCGGGCGAGCCTACGAGCAGTACTTC. It translates to CASSEGSGRAYEQYF. This chain uses TRBV5-1 with TRBJ2-7; the D gene is possibly TRBD2 (6 bases). Germline-derived CDR1 and CDR2 are SGHRS and YFSETQ. With 4 bases removed from V and 2 bases from J, the gap between germline ends came to 16 bases. The CDR3 totals 15 residues.

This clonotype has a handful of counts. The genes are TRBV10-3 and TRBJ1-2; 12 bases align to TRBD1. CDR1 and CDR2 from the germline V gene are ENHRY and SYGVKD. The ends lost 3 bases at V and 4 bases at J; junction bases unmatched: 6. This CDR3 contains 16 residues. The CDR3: CAISEPGTGGAYGYTF. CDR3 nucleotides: TGTGCCATCAGTGAACCCGGGACAGGGGGCGCCTATGGCTACACCTTC.

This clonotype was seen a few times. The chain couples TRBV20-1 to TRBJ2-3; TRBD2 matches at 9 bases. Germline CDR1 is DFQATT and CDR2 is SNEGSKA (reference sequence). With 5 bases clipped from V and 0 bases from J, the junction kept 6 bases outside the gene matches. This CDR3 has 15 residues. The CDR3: CSAAPSGASTDTQYF. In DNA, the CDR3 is TGCAGTGCTGCCCCTAGCGGGGCTAGCACAGATACGCAGTATTTT.

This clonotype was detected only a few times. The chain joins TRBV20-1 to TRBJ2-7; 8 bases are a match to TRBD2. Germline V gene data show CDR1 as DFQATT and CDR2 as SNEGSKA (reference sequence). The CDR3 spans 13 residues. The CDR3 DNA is TGCAGCCTGCTGACCAGCGGGGGAGGCGAGCAGTACTTC. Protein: CSLLTSGGGEQYF.

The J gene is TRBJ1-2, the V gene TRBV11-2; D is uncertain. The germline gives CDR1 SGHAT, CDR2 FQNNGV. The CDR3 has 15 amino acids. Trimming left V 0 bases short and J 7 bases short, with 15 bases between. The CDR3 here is CASSLEIGRLGGYTF. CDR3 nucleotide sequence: TGTGCCAGCAGCTTAGAAATAGGGCGGCTCGGTGGCTACACCTTC.

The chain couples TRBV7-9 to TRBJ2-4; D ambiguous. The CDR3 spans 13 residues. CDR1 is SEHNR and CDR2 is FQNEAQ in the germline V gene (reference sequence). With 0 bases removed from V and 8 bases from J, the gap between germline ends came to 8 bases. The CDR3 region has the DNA TGTGCCAGCAGCTTAGCGGGGTCGGACATTCAGTACTTC. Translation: CASSLAGSDIQYF.

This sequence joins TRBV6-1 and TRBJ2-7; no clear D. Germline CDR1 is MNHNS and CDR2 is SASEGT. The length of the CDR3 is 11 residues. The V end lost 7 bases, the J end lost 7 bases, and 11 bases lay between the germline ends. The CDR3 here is CASNTAMEQYF. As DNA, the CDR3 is TGTGCCAGCAATACAGCCATGGAGCAGTACTTC.

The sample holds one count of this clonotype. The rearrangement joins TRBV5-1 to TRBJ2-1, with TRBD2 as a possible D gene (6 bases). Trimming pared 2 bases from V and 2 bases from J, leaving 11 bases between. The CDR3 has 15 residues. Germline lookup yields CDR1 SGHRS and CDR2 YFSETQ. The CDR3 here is CASSFGGTAYNEQFF. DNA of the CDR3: TGCGCCAGCAGCTTTGGGGGGACCGCCTACAATGAGCAGTTCTTC.

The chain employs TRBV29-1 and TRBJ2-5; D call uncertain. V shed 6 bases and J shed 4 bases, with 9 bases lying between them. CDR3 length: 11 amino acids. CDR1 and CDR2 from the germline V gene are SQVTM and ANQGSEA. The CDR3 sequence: CSVEFLETQYF. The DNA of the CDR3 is TGCAGCGTAGAGTTCTTAGAGACCCAGTACTTC.

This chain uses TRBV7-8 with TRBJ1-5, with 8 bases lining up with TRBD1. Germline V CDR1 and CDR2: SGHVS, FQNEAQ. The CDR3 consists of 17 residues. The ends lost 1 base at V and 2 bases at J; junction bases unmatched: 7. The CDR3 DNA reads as TGTGCCAGCAGCTTAGGGGTGGGACAGGCGGGCAATCAGCCCCAGCATTTT. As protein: CASSLGVGQAGNQPQHF.

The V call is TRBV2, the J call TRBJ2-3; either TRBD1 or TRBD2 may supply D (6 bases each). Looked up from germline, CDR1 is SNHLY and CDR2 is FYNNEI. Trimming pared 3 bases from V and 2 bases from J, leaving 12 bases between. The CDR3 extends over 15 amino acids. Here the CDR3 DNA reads TGTGCCAGCAGTGATCTGAGGGGGGTCACAGATACGCAGTATTTT. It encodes CASSDLRGVTDTQYF.

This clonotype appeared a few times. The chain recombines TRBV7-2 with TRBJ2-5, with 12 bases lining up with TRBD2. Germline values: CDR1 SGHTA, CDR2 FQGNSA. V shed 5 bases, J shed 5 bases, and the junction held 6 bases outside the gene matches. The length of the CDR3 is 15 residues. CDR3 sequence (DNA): TGTGCCAGCAGCGATTGGACTAGCGGGGTTGAGACCCAGTACTTC. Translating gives CASSDWTSGVETQYF.

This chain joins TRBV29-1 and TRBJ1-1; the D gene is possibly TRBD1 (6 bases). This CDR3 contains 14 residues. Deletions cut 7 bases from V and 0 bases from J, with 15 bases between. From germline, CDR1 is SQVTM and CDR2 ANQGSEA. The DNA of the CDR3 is TGCAGCGGTTGGGACAAACTTATGAACACTGAAGCTTTCTTT. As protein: CSGWDKLMNTEAFF.

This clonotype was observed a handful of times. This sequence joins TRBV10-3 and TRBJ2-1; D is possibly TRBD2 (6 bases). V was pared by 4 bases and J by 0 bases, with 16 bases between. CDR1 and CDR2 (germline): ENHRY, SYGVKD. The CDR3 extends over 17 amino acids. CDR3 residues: CAISVTSSPLSYNEQFF. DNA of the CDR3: TGTGCCATCAGTGTGACTAGTTCCCCCCTCTCCTACAATGAGCAGTTCTTC.

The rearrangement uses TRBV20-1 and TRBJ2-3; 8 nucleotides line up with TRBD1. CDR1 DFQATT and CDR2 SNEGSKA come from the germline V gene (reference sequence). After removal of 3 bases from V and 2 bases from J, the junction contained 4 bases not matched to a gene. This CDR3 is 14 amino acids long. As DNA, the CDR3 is TGCAGTGCTAGGAGACAGGGGATCACAGATACGCAGTATTTT. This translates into CSARRQGITDTQYF.

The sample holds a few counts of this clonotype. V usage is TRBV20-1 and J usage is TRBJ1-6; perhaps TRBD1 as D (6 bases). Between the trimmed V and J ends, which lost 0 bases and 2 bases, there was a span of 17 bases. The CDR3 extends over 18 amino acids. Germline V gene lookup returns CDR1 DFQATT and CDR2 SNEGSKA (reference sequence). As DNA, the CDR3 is TGCAGTGCTAGAGAGGCGAGGGGCTCAGGGGCCTATAATTCACCCCTCCACTTT. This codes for CSAREARGSGAYNSPLHF.

The CDR3 reads CASSGRSRGRGDTEAFF. DNA of the CDR3: TGTGCCAGCAGTGGGAGAAGCAGGGGAAGGGGAGACACTGAAGCTTTCTTT. The chain links TRBV6-1 to TRBJ1-1; TRBD1 might be the D (6 bases). Germline-derived CDR1 and CDR2 are MNHNS and SASEGT. The CDR3 is 17 residues long. V dropped 4 bases and J dropped 3 bases, with 21 bases sitting between them.

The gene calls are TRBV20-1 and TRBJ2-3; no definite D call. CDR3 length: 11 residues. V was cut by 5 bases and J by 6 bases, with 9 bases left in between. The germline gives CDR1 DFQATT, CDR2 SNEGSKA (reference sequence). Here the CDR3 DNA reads TGCAGTGCTTTATCTTGGGATACGCAGTATTTT. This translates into CSALSWDTQYF.

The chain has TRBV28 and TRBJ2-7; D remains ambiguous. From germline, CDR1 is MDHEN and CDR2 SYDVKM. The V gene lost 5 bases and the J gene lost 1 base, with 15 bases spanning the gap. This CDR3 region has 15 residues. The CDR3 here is CASSPQDVTSYEQYF. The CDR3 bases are TGTGCCAGCAGTCCGCAGGACGTCACGTCCTACGAGCAGTACTTC.